The 27 T cell receptor beta chains presented below share a single source sample, sequenced in a study of tumor T cells in aggressive B-cell lymphoma (dated 2017 in TCRdb). Library creation used the immunoSEQ multiplex PCR assay. This immuneACCESS table, as held by TCRdb, lists in-frame sequences with V and J called but not all clones. Of the missing ones, under half trace to an unresolved V gene in checked studies; the others have no known cause. The sample table records some 5,700 clones; 65% to 90% of these occur just once. Of the sample, 2.5% to 3% falls within the top ten clones. Material for sequencing was tumor tissue. The source of these receptors is an adult with diffuse large B cell lymphoma.

This clone was detected once. The chain has TRBV5-4 and TRBJ1-2, with 10 bases fitting TRBD1. V lost 4 bases, J lost 8 bases, and 8 bases stayed unmatched. The CDR3 is made up of 14 amino acids. CDR1 is SGHNT and CDR2 is YYREEE in the germline V gene (reference sequence). The CDR3 protein is CASSIRQGAEGYTF. Here the CDR3 DNA reads TGTGCCAGCAGCATTAGACAGGGGGCTGAAGGCTACACCTTC.

The V call is TRBV4-1, the J call TRBJ2-7; TRBD1 is a possible D gene (5 bases). Germline V CDR1 and CDR2: MGHRA, YSYEKL. CDR3 size: 13 residues. V dropped 0 bases and J dropped 9 bases, with 12 bases sitting between them. CDR3 loop: CASSQDPTGGQYF. CDR3 bases: TGCGCCAGCAGCCAAGATCCAACAGGCGGGCAGTACTTC.

This chain joins TRBV15 and TRBJ2-7, with D perhaps matching TRBD1 (5 bases). Germline loops: CDR1 LNHNV, CDR2 YYDKDF (reference sequence). The CDR3 sequence is 14 residues long. Trimming pared 1 base from V and 2 bases from J, leaving 9 bases between. CDR3 residues: CATSRAKQAYEQYF. The CDR3 DNA follows: TGTGCCACCAGCAGAGCCAAACAGGCCTACGAGCAGTACTTC.

The chain recombines TRBV10-3 with TRBJ1-6; possible D gene TRBD1, 5 bases. The V gene's germline CDR1 is ENHRY and CDR2 SYGVKD. The CDR3 spans 15 residues. V was pared by 10 bases and J by 8 bases, with 21 bases between. The CDR3 bases are TGTGCCACCAAACGAGGGGACGGGGGGGATTCACCCCTCCACTTT. It yields the protein CATKRGDGGDSPLHF.

The CDR3 DNA is TGTGCCAGCAGCACGTTAGGGGGAGAGCACGGGGAGCTGTTTTTT. Translation: CASSTLGGEHGELFF. This rearrangement joins TRBV7-9 to TRBJ2-2; D may be TRBD1 (6 bases). Per the germline V gene, CDR1 is SEHNR and CDR2 is FQNEAQ (reference sequence). The CDR3 extends over 15 amino acids. Deletions cut 5 bases from V and 7 bases from J, with 17 bases between.

This chain links TRBV6-5 with TRBJ2-7; no clear D gene. Germline-derived CDR1 and CDR2 are MNHEY and SVGAGI. Trimming removed 6 bases at V and 6 bases at J, with 15 bases between. The CDR3 is 13 residues long. As DNA, the CDR3 is TGTGCCAGCAGCCCCACTGAAGATAGCGAGCAGTACTTC. The encoded protein is CASSPTEDSEQYF.

The chain joins TRBV10-3 to TRBJ2-5; weak D call: TRBD2 (5 bases). The CDR3 consists of 10 residues. Germline V gene lookup returns CDR1 ENHRY and CDR2 SYGVKD. V was shortened by 11 bases and J by 5 bases, with 9 bases between the two germline ends. CDR3 in DNA: TGTGCCGCGGGCCAGGAGACCCAGTACTTC. This encodes CAAGQETQYF.

This chain uses TRBV18 with TRBJ1-1; 8 positions agree with TRBD1. Germline V CDR1 and CDR2: KGHSH, LQKENI. This CDR3 contains 16 residues. V trimming: 3 bases; J trimming: 3 bases; junction bases outside the gene matches: 9. Written as DNA, the CDR3 is TGTGCCAGCTCACCGCAGGGGGCTCCCATATACACTGAAGCTTTCTTT. As protein: CASSPQGAPIYTEAFF.

V usage is TRBV28 and J usage is TRBJ1-5; tentatively, D is TRBD1 (5 bases). The CDR3 spans 17 residues. CDR1 is MDHEN and CDR2 is SYDVKM in the germline V gene. V dropped 7 bases and J dropped 6 bases, with 25 bases sitting between them. This chain's CDR3 is CASIPLGSQGASQPQHF. The CDR3 coding sequence is TGTGCCAGCATTCCGCTGGGCTCACAAGGGGCCAGTCAGCCCCAGCATTTT.

The V call is TRBV7-3, the J call TRBJ2-3; TRBD2 agrees at 10 bases. Germline V gene sequence: CDR1 SGHTA, CDR2 FQGTGA. This CDR3 spans 15 amino acids. The V and J ends lost 5 bases and 3 bases, in that order; junction bases with no gene match: 5. The CDR3 nucleotides read TGTGCCAGCAGCCCATCTAGCGGGAGAACAGATACGCAGTATTTT. Its translation: CASSPSSGRTDTQYF. Filled out from reference TRBV7-3 and TRBJ2-3, the complete variable domain reads GAGVSQTPSNKVTEKGKYVELRCDPISGHTALYWYRQSLGQGPEFLIYFQGTGAADDSGLPNDRFFAVRPEGSVSTLKIQRTERGDSAVYLCASSPSSGRTDTQYFGPGTRLTVL.

This clone appeared once. The rearrangement joins TRBV5-1 to TRBJ2-1; no reliable D call. CDR1 and CDR2 from the germline V gene are SGHRS and YFSETQ. Trimming removed 6 bases from V and 0 bases from J, with 7 bases in between. The CDR3 is made up of 13 amino acids. The chain's CDR3 is CASTLSSYNEQFF. The DNA of the CDR3 is TGCGCCAGCACCCTTAGCTCCTACAATGAGCAGTTCTTC.

V and J are TRBV6-5 and TRBJ2-1, with TRBD2 identical over 10 bases. The V and J ends lost 4 bases and 8 bases, in that order; junction bases with no gene match: 11. Germline V gives CDR1 MNHEY, CDR2 SVGAGI. The CDR3 contains 16 residues. The DNA of the CDR3 is TGTGCCAGCAGTTCCCCCCCTAGCGGGAGCTCGGATGAGCAGTTCTTC. As protein: CASSSPPSGSSDEQFF.

The chain couples TRBV9 to TRBJ1-2, with unresolved D. The CDR3 consists of 14 residues. V was shortened by 0 bases and J by 8 bases, with 14 bases between the two germline ends. Germline loops: CDR1 SGDLS, CDR2 YYNGEE. The CDR3 bases are TGTGCCAGCAGCGTAGGGTCAGGCACTAGGGGCTACACCTTC. This sequence encodes CASSVGSGTRGYTF.

The chain links TRBV15 to TRBJ2-5; D gene uncertain. Germline V CDR1 and CDR2: LNHNV, YYDKDF (reference sequence). The CDR3 length is 11 residues. V was trimmed by 3 bases and J by 9 bases, leaving 8 bases between them. The CDR3 bases are TGTGCCACCAGCAGCGGCGGCGCCCAGTACTTC. The encoded protein is CATSSGGAQYF.

The chain is built from TRBV6-5 and TRBJ1-5, with D unresolved. Trimming stripped 8 bases from V and 9 bases from J, with 14 bases between. Germline V gene sequence: CDR1 MNHEY, CDR2 SVGAGI. The CDR3 contains 12 residues. As DNA, the CDR3 is TGTGCCAGCTGGAGGCCCGGTCGGCCCCAGCATTTT. It is translated as CASWRPGRPQHF.

J is TRBJ2-1 and V is TRBV27; D not resolved. This CDR3 has 13 residues. Per germline, CDR1 MNHEY and CDR2 SMNVEV (reference sequence). The V and J ends lost 7 bases and 6 bases respectively, with 13 bases between them. The DNA for the CDR3 is TGTGCCAGCAACTTAAGTCCCCTCAATGAGCAGTTCTTC. Translated, it gives CASNLSPLNEQFF.

The chain joins TRBV4-3 to TRBJ2-2, with 10 bases identical to TRBD2. Germline V lookup: CDR1 LGHNA, CDR2 YSLEER. V lost 0 bases to trimming and J lost 7 bases; unmatched junction nucleotides: 8. The CDR3 loop spans 17 amino acids. CDR3 coding DNA: TGCGCCAGCAGCCAAGAACCTAGCGGGAGAGGGAACGGGGAGCTGTTTTTT. Translation gives CASSQEPSGRGNGELFF.

This clone was counted between two and nine times. The sample has other DNA sequences that encode this CDR3 too. CDR3 bases: TGTGCCAGCAGCTTCTTTCTTGGAGGTGGCGATACGCAGTATTTT. Translating it yields CASSFFLGGGDTQYF. This rearrangement joins TRBV7-2 to TRBJ2-3; D is perhaps TRBD2 (5 bases). Germline-derived CDR1 and CDR2 are SGHTA and FQGNSA. Deletions cut 3 bases from V and 6 bases from J, with 16 bases between. The CDR3 consists of 15 residues.

This clone was seen only a few times. The chain is built from TRBV7-9 and TRBJ2-7; the match to TRBD2 covers 11 bases. V gave up 5 bases and J gave up 5 bases; unmatched junction bases: 11. Germline V gene lookup returns CDR1 SEHNR and CDR2 FQNEAQ (reference sequence). This CDR3 has 16 amino acids. The CDR3 sequence is CASSILLAGAGDEQYF. The CDR3 region has the DNA TGTGCCAGCAGCATTTTACTAGCGGGGGCGGGAGACGAGCAGTACTTC.

DNA of the CDR3: TGTGCCAGCAGTAGCGTAATCTACGAGCAGTACTTC. It translates to CASSSVIYEQYF. The rearrangement joins TRBV28 to TRBJ2-7; D uncertain. With 5 bases removed from V and 3 bases from J, the gap between germline ends came to 8 bases. Germline values: CDR1 MDHEN, CDR2 SYDVKM. This CDR3 is built from 12 residues.

The chain joins TRBV19 to TRBJ1-1; TRBD1 aligns across 9 bases. The junction had 4 bases not matched to a gene; V was cut back by 4 bases and J by 1 base. Germline CDR1 reads LNHDA; CDR2 reads SQIVND (reference sequence). This CDR3 region has 15 residues. This CDR3 reads CASSTGTGWNTEAFF. The CDR3 coding sequence is TGTGCCAGTAGTACTGGGACAGGGTGGAACACTGAAGCTTTCTTT.

This rearrangement joins TRBV6-5 to TRBJ2-7, with a possible D match to TRBD1 (5 bases). The CDR3 runs 14 residues. Germline V CDR1 and CDR2: MNHEY, SVGAGI. Trimming shortened V by 5 bases and J by 0 bases, and 11 bases separated the two germline ends. DNA for the CDR3: TGTGCCAGCAGTCCTAGACAGTTCTCCTACGAGCAGTACTTC. Its translation is CASSPRQFSYEQYF.

The sample holds one count of this clone. The rearrangement uses TRBV4-3 and TRBJ2-5; tentative D call: TRBD1 (6 bases). V was pared by 3 bases and J by 5 bases, with 19 bases between. The CDR3 is 16 residues long. CDR1 and CDR2 from the germline V gene are LGHNA and YSLEER. This CDR3 is CASSQAALQGSETQYF. The CDR3 bases are TGCGCCAGCAGCCAGGCCGCCTTACAGGGATCGGAGACCCAGTACTTC.

The CDR3 sequence is CASSWRLAGDNEQYF. CDR3 coding DNA: TGTGCCAGCAGCTGGAGACTAGCGGGAGACAACGAGCAGTACTTC. This chain uses TRBV11-2 with TRBJ2-7, with 12 bases fitting TRBD2. The CDR3 has 15 residues. J lost 5 bases, V lost 4 bases, and 6 bases had no gene match. The V gene's germline CDR1 is SGHAT and CDR2 FQNNGV. Full variable domain (outside the CDR3, taken from reference TRBV11-2 and TRBJ2-7): EAGVAQSPRYKIIEKRQSVAFWCNPISGHATLYWYQQILGQGPKLLIQFQNNGVVDDSQLPKDRFSAERLKGVDSTLKIQPAKLEDSAVYLCASSWRLAGDNEQYFGPGTRLTVT.

The chain joins TRBV5-1 to TRBJ1-1; D gene unclear. Trimming left V 2 bases short and J 1 base short, with 6 bases between. Germline V gives CDR1 SGHRS, CDR2 YFSETQ. CDR3 length: 13 amino acids. The CDR3 loop reads CASSFKQNTEAFF. CDR3 nucleotide sequence: TGCGCCAGCAGCTTCAAACAGAACACTGAAGCTTTCTTT.

V is TRBV13 and J is TRBJ2-7, with 8 bases that match TRBD1. The CDR3 is made up of 11 amino acids. Germline CDR1 PRHDT, CDR2 FYEKMQ (reference sequence). V was clipped by 5 bases and J by 10 bases; unmatched bases: 4. The CDR3: CASSTGQAQYF. The DNA of the CDR3 is TGTGCCAGCAGCACGGGACAGGCACAGTACTTC. Based on the CDR3 plus reference TRBV13 and TRBJ2-7, the full variable domain is AAGVIQSPRHLIKEKRETATLKCYPIPRHDTVYWYQQGPGQDPQFLISFYEKMQSDKGSIPDRFSAQQFSDYHSELNMSSLELGDSALYFCASSTGQAQYFGPGTRLTVT.

This clone came up once. This chain uses TRBV27 with TRBJ1-4; 7 bases are shared with TRBD1. The CDR3 is 16 residues long. Germline trimming cut 1 base from V and 7 bases from J; bases unmatched to any gene: 9. Germline CDR1 MNHEY, CDR2 SMNVEV (reference sequence). The CDR3 spells CASSLYWTGSFEKLFF. CDR3 in DNA: TGTGCCAGCAGTTTATATTGGACAGGCTCATTTGAAAAACTGTTTTTT.